The entry that follows covers one T cell receptor (beta chain) sequence. Its antigen specificity is not known. No base qualities exist here, and no much larger clone lies one base off it. The label giving this sample's time point can be read as: baseline before first vaccination. The vaccinee samples were drawn from two UK trials, COV001 and COV002, one of which was a single-blind randomized controlled phase 2/3 trial testing AZD1222 (ChAdOx1 nCoV-19) in healthy adults. Trial participant PBMC samples were collected at day 0 and day 28 after the second dose for TCRbeta chain sequencing. The data were taken from a study of T cell responses to AZD1222 COVID-19 vaccine (TCRdb year 2021). Background on the whole study: AZD1222 recipients whose second dose came at about 4 weeks and those whose second dose came at about 12 weeks were combined into one group, since spike-specific TCR depth and breadth did not differ between the two schedules. A total of 233 trial participants underwent TCR sequencing, of whom approximately 210 received two doses of AZD1222 and about 26 received two doses of the MenACWY control vaccine. Trial participants were enrolled by age into 18-55, 56-69 and 70-plus year subgroups, with about 150, 27 and 61 TCR-sequenced participants respectively. The research as a whole found: The 56-69-year group was small, and its depth increase did not reach significance, likely because of low power. After two AZD1222 doses, spike-specific TCR breadth and depth were significantly higher than at day 0 and than in MenACWY recipients. Most participants were white British and females outnumbered males, and the authors suggested that clonal diversity may have been underestimated. Because no day 14 peak-response samples were available, repertoires were characterized only after the peak T cell response. Nearly half of unique spike-specific TCRs reportedly recognized epitopes outside regions mutated in the B.1.351 and B.1.1.7 variants. Conclusions about previously exposed vaccinees are limited, since just a handful of AZD1222 recipients were seropositive for SARS-CoV-2 at baseline. The whole spike protein was spanned by vaccine-associated CD4 TCRs, and dominant responses were seen in regions 160-218 and 743-854.

The CDR3 contains 15 residues, cysteine and phenylalanine counted. The retained sequence is limited to the CDR3, 45 bases, with the frame set at the first base. The trim is 4 bases for V and 6 bases for J, with a gap of 16 bases between the germline ends. CDR1 and CDR2 are read off the germline V gene as SGHRS and YFSETQ. The CDR3 regions of human TCRbeta chains were analyzed by immunosequencing. As for the authors' bioinformatics: Repertoire TCRs were matched against a reference library of SARS-CoV-2-specific TCRs generated with the MIRA antigen-specificity platform. Breadth meant the fraction of unique TCRs that were SARS-CoV-2-associated, whereas depth meant the fraction of total T cells that were SARS-CoV-2-associated. Using the MIRA data, each spike-specific TCR was mapped to the spike region that the TCR reacts to and placed in a CD4 or CD8 class. Log10-transformed breadth and depth values were compared by one-way ANOVA with Sidak's multiple comparisons tests. The table was pulled from immuneACCESS by TCRdb, which kept in-frame rearrangements only. Such tables lose some clones; where checked, under half of the loss comes from unresolved V genes, and the rest has no known cause. V and J calls and clone size follow that table, whereas D and trimming were derived from the DNA. Present in this sample are about 180,000 clones, roughly nine tenths of which were seen just once. 1.5% to 2% of the sample is held by the ten biggest clonotypes.

The origin of this receptor is an adult in good health. Sequenced here: peripheral blood, sampled on day 0 of AZD1222 vaccination. Here the chain combines TRBV5-1 and TRBJ2-2; TRBD2 might be the D gene, on 5 matching bases. The sequenced DNA: TGCGCCAGCAGCGGCGGGCAGAGTTTACCCGGGGAGCTGTTTTTT. It is translated as CASSGGQSLPGELFF.